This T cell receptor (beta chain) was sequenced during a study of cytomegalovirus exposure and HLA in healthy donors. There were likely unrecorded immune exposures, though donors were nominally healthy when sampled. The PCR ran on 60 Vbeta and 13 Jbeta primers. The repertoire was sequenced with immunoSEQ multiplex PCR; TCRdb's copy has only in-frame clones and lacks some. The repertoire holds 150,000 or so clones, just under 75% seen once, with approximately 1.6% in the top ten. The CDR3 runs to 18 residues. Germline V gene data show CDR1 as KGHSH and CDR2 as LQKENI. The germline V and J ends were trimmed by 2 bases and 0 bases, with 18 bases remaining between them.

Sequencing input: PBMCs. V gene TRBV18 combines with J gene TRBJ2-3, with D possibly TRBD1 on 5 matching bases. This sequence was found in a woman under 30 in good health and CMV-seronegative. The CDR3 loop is CASSPVFRAETSTDTQYF. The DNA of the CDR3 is TGTGCCAGCTCACCAGTGTTCAGGGCCGAGACTAGCACAGATACGCAGTATTTT.